Below, 32 T cell receptor beta chains from the same sample are listed, as sequenced in a study of blood T cell repertoires in COVID-19. Method: immunoSEQ multiplex PCR; TCRdb's copy keeps in-frame clones and lacks some. The top ten clones hold 0.45% to 0.6% of a sample with about 150,000 clones, approximately 80% of them seen once. Sequencing input: peripheral blood. The receptors shown here come from a man aged 55 to 70 with acute or convalescent COVID-19.

The J gene is TRBJ2-1, the V gene TRBV2; 8 nucleotides align to TRBD2. The CDR3 sequence is 14 residues long. The junction had 6 bases not matched to a gene; V was cut back by 5 bases and J by 6 bases. The germline gives CDR1 SNHLY, CDR2 FYNNEI. The CDR3 sequence is CASSLLAVGNEQFF. Here the CDR3 DNA reads TGTGCCAGCAGTTTACTAGCGGTGGGCAATGAGCAGTTCTTC.

The J gene is TRBJ1-2, the V gene TRBV28; 10 positions match TRBD1. The CDR3 covers 14 residues. The trim removed 5 bases at V and 4 bases at J, leaving 4 bases unmatched. The germline V gene encodes CDR1 MDHEN and CDR2 SYDVKM. This chain's CDR3 is CASSGGQGIYGYTF. The DNA for the CDR3 is TGTGCCAGCAGTGGGGGACAGGGGATCTATGGCTACACCTTC.

This clone was detected only a few times. This chain links TRBV11-2 with TRBJ2-2; 8 bases are a match to TRBD2. This CDR3 region has 18 residues. The junction had 13 bases not matched to a gene; V was cut back by 4 bases and J by 3 bases. Looked up from germline, CDR1 is SGHAT and CDR2 is FQNNGV. The CDR3 here is CASSSLRGTRGDTGELFF. For the CDR3, the DNA is TGTGCCAGCAGCTCCCTGAGAGGGACTAGAGGTGACACCGGGGAGCTGTTTTTT.

The rearrangement links TRBV28 to TRBJ2-3; TRBD2 might be the D (6 bases). The V gene's germline CDR1 is MDHEN and CDR2 SYDVKM. The CDR3 consists of 15 residues. Between the trimmed V and J ends, which lost 6 bases and 5 bases, there was a span of 18 bases. CDR3 DNA sequence: TGTGCCAGCAGCCGACTAGAAAACTTTAGAGATACGCAGTATTTT. Translated, it gives CASSRLENFRDTQYF. The full variable domain, its missing parts supplied by reference TRBV28 and TRBJ2-3, is DVKVTQSSRYLVKRTGEKVFLECVQDMDHENMFWYRQDPGLGLRLIYFSYDVKMKEKGDIPEGYSVSREKKERFSLILESASTNQTSMYLCASSRLENFRDTQYFGPGTRLTVL.

This chain uses TRBV28 with TRBJ1-5; 8 nucleotides agree with TRBD1. Trimming at V came to 6 bases and at J to 2 bases, leaving 6 bases not matched to a gene. This CDR3 spans 15 amino acids. Germline lookup yields CDR1 MDHEN and CDR2 SYDVKM. DNA for the CDR3: TGTGCCAGCAGCGGACAGGGTACGGGCAATCAGCCCCAGCATTTT. Its protein product is CASSGQGTGNQPQHF.

The chain uses TRBV7-2 and TRBJ2-1, with 12 bases that match TRBD1. Losses at the gene ends were 6 bases for V and 6 bases for J; bases not matched to a gene: 15. In germline, CDR1 is SGHTA, CDR2 FQGNSA. This CDR3 comprises 18 residues. The CDR3 region is CASSPNPTGTGGRNEQFF. The CDR3 DNA reads as TGTGCCAGCAGTCCTAACCCAACCGGGACAGGGGGCCGCAATGAGCAGTTCTTC. The full variable domain, completed using reference TRBV7-2 and TRBJ2-1, is GAGVSQSPSNKVTEKGKDVELRCDPISGHTALYWYRQSLGQGLEFLIYFQGNSAPDKSGLPSDRFSAERTGGSVSTLTIQRTQQEDSAVYLCASSPNPTGTGGRNEQFFGPGTRLTVL.

The chain employs TRBV5-1 and TRBJ1-4; no clear D gene. The CDR3 totals 12 residues. V lost 5 bases, J lost 8 bases, and 10 bases lay in between. Per germline, CDR1 SGHRS and CDR2 YFSETQ. The CDR3 here is CASREVGEKLFF. The CDR3 DNA is TGCGCCAGCAGGGAGGTTGGCGAAAAACTGTTTTTT.

This clone was detected a few times. The chain links TRBV7-9 to TRBJ2-6; D gene uncertain. The germline gives CDR1 SEHNR, CDR2 FQNEAQ (reference sequence). Trimming cost V 2 bases and J 2 bases, with 7 bases left between them. This CDR3 has 15 amino acids. CDR3 coding DNA: TGTGCCAGCAGCTTAAGAGGCGCTGGGGCCAACGTCCTGACTTTC. This encodes CASSLRGAGANVLTF.

This rearrangement joins TRBV12-3 or TRBV12-4 to TRBJ1-1, with a weak D call TRBD1 (5 bases). Trimming took off 5 bases at V and 10 bases at J, with 17 bases between the two ends. This CDR3 region has 13 residues. This chain's CDR3 is CASSPLGGKGAFF. The CDR3 region has the DNA TGTGCCAGCAGTCCCCTGGGGGGGAAAGGAGCTTTCTTT.

The gene calls are TRBV10-3 and TRBJ2-7; D is uncertain. V was clipped by 1 base and J by 3 bases, with 4 bases between them. The CDR3 runs to 12 residues. Germline CDR1 and CDR2: ENHRY and SYGVKD. The CDR3 here is CAISEFYYEQYF. DNA of the CDR3: TGTGCCATCAGTGAGTTCTACTACGAGCAGTACTTC.

The V call is TRBV30, the J call TRBJ1-2; TRBD1 aligns across 8 bases. V shed 2 bases and J 3 bases; nucleotides not matched to a gene: 5. The CDR3 sequence is 14 residues long. The germline CDR1 and CDR2 sequences are GTSNPN and SVGIG (reference sequence). The CDR3 bases are TGTGCCTGGAGTAGGGACAGGTTCTACTATGGCTACACCTTC. This gives the protein CAWSRDRFYYGYTF.

The V and J genes are TRBV4-1 and TRBJ1-2, with TRBD1 as a possible D gene (5 bases). V was pared by 3 bases and J by 8 bases, with 13 bases between. The CDR3 runs 13 residues. Germline lookup yields CDR1 MGHRA and CDR2 YSYEKL. The CDR3: CASSHLGGNGYTF. In DNA, the CDR3 is TGCGCCAGCAGCCACCTGGGGGGGAACGGCTACACCTTC.

This chain links TRBV15 with TRBJ2-1; possibly TRBD1 for D (5 bases). Germline V CDR1 and CDR2: LNHNV, YYDKDF (reference sequence). The CDR3 loop spans 16 amino acids. V lost 3 bases and J 0 bases, leaving 12 bases between the germline ends. In nucleotides, the CDR3 is TGTGCCACCAGCAGGGACACATCGAGCTCCTACAATGAGCAGTTCTTC. Protein product: CATSRDTSSSYNEQFF.

This chain uses TRBV27 with TRBJ2-7; TRBD2 agrees at 8 bases. Looked up from germline, CDR1 is MNHEY and CDR2 is SMNVEV (reference sequence). V was pared by 2 bases and J by 6 bases, with 6 bases of the junction left unmatched. This CDR3 contains 14 residues. Written as DNA, the CDR3 is TGTGCCAGCAGTTTAGGAGCGGGAGTCGGCGAGCAGTACTTC. It translates to CASSLGAGVGEQYF.

This clone was seen more than once but under ten times. The rearrangement joins TRBV10-3 to TRBJ2-7; 10 bases map to TRBD1. Trimming at V came to 0 bases and at J to 2 bases, leaving 1 base not matched to a gene. CDR1 is ENHRY, CDR2 SYGVKD, per germline. The CDR3 sequence is 15 residues long. In nucleotides, the CDR3 is TGTGCCATCAGTGAGTCCGGGACAGGGGCCTACGAGCAGTACTTC. Translation: CAISESGTGAYEQYF.

This clone was seen once. The V call is TRBV11-3, the J call TRBJ2-2; 14 nucleotides agree with TRBD2. CDR1 and CDR2 from the germline V gene are SGHNT and YENEEA. Trimming removed 5 bases from V and 5 bases from J; junction bases left unmatched: 7. The CDR3 loop spans 17 amino acids. CDR3 amino acids: CASSPGTSGSKTGELFF. CDR3 in DNA: TGTGCCAGCAGCCCGGGGACTAGCGGGAGTAAAACCGGGGAGCTGTTTTTT.

The genes are TRBV15 and TRBJ1-1; D is uncertain. The CDR3 sequence is 13 residues long. V shed 8 bases and J shed 1 base, with 11 bases lying between them. The germline gives CDR1 LNHNV, CDR2 YYDKDF (reference sequence). The CDR3 loop reads CATEGSSNTEAFF. The CDR3 DNA follows: TGTGCCACCGAGGGCAGCTCGAACACTGAAGCTTTCTTT.

Regarding this clone: Other DNA sequences in this sample translate to the same CDR3. The chain carries TRBV7-2 and TRBJ1-4, with D possibly being TRBD1 (6 bases). The CDR3 runs 15 residues. Trimming stripped 3 bases from V and 5 bases from J, with 13 bases between. CDR1 is SGHTA and CDR2 is FQGNSA in the germline V gene. CDR3 in amino acids: CASSLGAGGNEKLFF. The CDR3 bases are TGTGCCAGCAGCTTGGGGGCGGGCGGGAATGAAAAACTGTTTTTT.

The rearrangement uses TRBV28 and TRBJ1-2; 10 bases are shared with TRBD1. The germline V gene has CDR1 MDHEN and CDR2 SYDVKM. V shed 7 bases and J 4 bases; nucleotides not matched to a gene: 9. CDR3 size: 15 residues. CDR3 DNA sequence: TGTGCCAGCAAATCACTGACAGGGGGCTTCTATGGCTACACCTTC. Its translation is CASKSLTGGFYGYTF.

The V call is TRBV16, the J call TRBJ1-2; 7 bases agree with TRBD1. The CDR3 extends over 15 amino acids. V lost 4 bases, J lost 0 bases, and 5 bases stayed unmatched. Germline V gene sequence: CDR1 KGHSY, CDR2 FQNENV. The CDR3 coding sequence is TGTGCCAGCAGCCCCTCGGGACAGCCTAACTATGGCTACACCTTC. Protein product: CASSPSGQPNYGYTF.

The rearrangement uses TRBV30 and TRBJ2-1; D uncertain. V was trimmed by 8 bases and J by 6 bases, leaving 23 bases between them. The germline gives CDR1 GTSNPN, CDR2 SVGIG (reference sequence). The CDR3 sequence is 15 residues long. Written as DNA, the CDR3 is TGTGCCGGAGAGAGGAAGACTTCATCGGGCAATGAGCAGTTCTTC. Its protein product is CAGERKTSSGNEQFF. Complete variable domain (other parts from reference TRBV30 and TRBJ2-1): SQTIHQWPATLVQPVGSPLSLECTVEGTSNPNLYWYRQAAGRGLQLLFYSVGIGQISSEVPQNLSASRPQDRQFILSSKKLLLSDSGFYLCAGERKTSSGNEQFFGPGTRLTVL.

The J gene is TRBJ1-5, the V gene TRBV6-6; 9 nucleotides line up with TRBD1. V trimming: 6 bases; J trimming: 4 bases; junction bases outside the gene matches: 7. This CDR3 comprises 15 residues. The germline V gene encodes CDR1 MNHNY and CDR2 SVGAGI (reference sequence). The CDR3 protein is CASRPGQGRNQPQHF. The CDR3 bases are TGTGCCAGCAGGCCGGGACAGGGACGGAATCAGCCCCAGCATTTT.

This clone was recorded many times. The rearrangement uses TRBV6-6 and TRBJ1-5; possibly TRBD1 for D (6 bases). The CDR3 extends over 14 amino acids. Trimming stripped 2 bases from V and 6 bases from J, with 11 bases between. Germline CDR1 reads MNHNY; CDR2 reads SVGAGI (reference sequence). CDR3 loop: CASSYGGAGQPQHF. For the CDR3, the DNA is TGTGCCAGCAGTTACGGGGGGGCTGGTCAGCCCCAGCATTTT.

The chain couples TRBV19 to TRBJ2-3; TRBD1 agrees at 11 bases. Trimming took 5 bases from V and 1 from J; bases not matched to a gene: 11. From germline, CDR1 is LNHDA and CDR2 SQIVND (reference sequence). The CDR3 extends over 18 amino acids. In DNA, the CDR3 is TGTGCCAGTAGTGAGACCCTACCGGGACAGGGGGGCACAGATACGCAGTATTTT. This encodes CASSETLPGQGGTDTQYF.

The CDR3 protein is CASSLGGGGSINEQYF. CDR3 DNA sequence: TGTGCCAGCAGTTTGGGGGGAGGCGGGAGTATCAACGAGCAGTACTTC. The chain combines TRBV28 with TRBJ2-7; 7 bases fit TRBD2. With V trimmed by 3 bases and J by 5 bases, 13 bases remained unmatched. Germline CDR1 reads MDHEN; CDR2 reads SYDVKM. The CDR3 runs to 16 residues. The full variable domain, completed using reference TRBV28 and TRBJ2-7, is DVKVTQSSRYLVKRTGEKVFLECVQDMDHENMFWYRQDPGLGLRLIYFSYDVKMKEKGDIPEGYSVSREKKERFSLILESASTNQTSMYLCASSLGGGGSINEQYFGPGTRLTVT.

CDR3 in amino acids: CASSPVPRGTEAFF. In nucleotides, the CDR3 is TGTGCCAGCAGCCCGGTCCCTAGGGGCACTGAAGCTTTCTTT. The chain couples TRBV5-6 to TRBJ1-1, with D maybe TRBD1 (5 bases). V was shortened by 4 bases and J by 4 bases, with 14 bases between the two germline ends. CDR1 is SGHDT, CDR2 YYEEEE, per germline. The CDR3 loop spans 14 amino acids. Full variable domain (missing parts from reference TRBV5-6 and TRBJ1-1): DAGVTQSPTHLIKTRGQQVTLRCSPKSGHDTVSWYQQALGQGPQFIFQYYEEEERQRGNFPDRFSGHQFPNYSSELNVNALLLGDSALYLCASSPVPRGTEAFFGQGTRLTVV.

The V call is TRBV6-2 or TRBV6-3, the J call TRBJ1-1, with 8 bases that match TRBD1. V was clipped by 2 bases and J by 1 base; unmatched bases: 6. The CDR3 extends over 16 amino acids. The V gene's germline CDR1 is MNHEY and CDR2 SVGEGT. The CDR3 coding sequence is TGTGCCAGCAGTTACGCTCAGGGGGCGCGGAACACTGAAGCTTTCTTT. It codes for CASSYAQGARNTEAFF.

This chain uses TRBV18 with TRBJ1-1, with D perhaps matching TRBD1 (6 bases). Trimming left V 6 bases short and J 8 bases short, with 13 bases between. CDR3 length: 12 residues. The germline CDR1 and CDR2 sequences are KGHSH and LQKENI. DNA for the CDR3: TGTGCCAGCTCGCAAGGGGGACGGGAAGCTTTCTTT. Its translation: CASSQGGREAFF.

The chain combines TRBV6-2 or TRBV6-3 with TRBJ1-1; D gene unclear. From germline, CDR1 is MNHEY and CDR2 SVGEGT. V lost 0 bases and J lost 1, with 12 bases in between. The CDR3 totals 16 residues. The CDR3, as DNA: TGTGCCAGCAGTTACTCGAAGAGGAGCCAGAACACTGAAGCTTTCTTT. Residues: CASSYSKRSQNTEAFF.

The rearrangement uses TRBV19 and TRBJ2-2; 8 nucleotides align to TRBD1. The CDR3 is 14 amino acids. J gave up 1 base and V 9 bases, and 4 bases lay outside the gene matches. CDR1 is LNHDA, CDR2 SQIVND, per germline (reference sequence). In nucleotides, the CDR3 is TGTGCCAGCTCCGGGACAGGGAACACCGGGGAGCTGTTTTTT. This translates into CASSGTGNTGELFF.

The chain couples TRBV19 to TRBJ1-3; D may be TRBD1 (5 bases). V lost 5 bases to trimming and J lost 0 bases, with 8 bases between them. Germline V gene data show CDR1 as LNHDA and CDR2 as SQIVND (reference sequence). CDR3 size: 14 residues. In nucleotides, the CDR3 is TGTGCCAGTAGTCCAGGGTACTCTGGAAACACCATATATTTT. Protein product: CASSPGYSGNTIYF.

The chain employs TRBV28 and TRBJ1-2; a weak D match, TRBD1 (5 bases). Trimming took 10 bases from V and 7 from J, leaving 22 bases between them. The CDR3 contains 14 residues. Germline values: CDR1 MDHEN, CDR2 SYDVKM. CDR3 sequence: CATRLGGTEGGYTF. Written as DNA, the CDR3 is TGTGCCACCCGCCTCGGGGGGACCGAGGGTGGCTACACCTTC.